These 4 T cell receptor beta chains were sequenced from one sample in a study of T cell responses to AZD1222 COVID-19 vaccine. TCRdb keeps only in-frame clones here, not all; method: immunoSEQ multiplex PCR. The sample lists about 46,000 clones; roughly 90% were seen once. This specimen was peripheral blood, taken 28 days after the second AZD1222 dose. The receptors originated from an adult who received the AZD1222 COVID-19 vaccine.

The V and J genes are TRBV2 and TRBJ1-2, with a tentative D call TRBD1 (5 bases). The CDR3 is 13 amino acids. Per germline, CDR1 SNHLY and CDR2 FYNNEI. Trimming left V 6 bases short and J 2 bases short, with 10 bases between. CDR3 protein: CASSSRDNYGYTF. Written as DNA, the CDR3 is TGTGCCAGCAGCAGCAGGGACAACTATGGCTACACCTTC.

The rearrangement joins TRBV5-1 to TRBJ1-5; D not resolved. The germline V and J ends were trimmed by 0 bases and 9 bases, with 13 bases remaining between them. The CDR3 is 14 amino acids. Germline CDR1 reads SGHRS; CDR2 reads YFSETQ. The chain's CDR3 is CASSLGWAPGPQHF. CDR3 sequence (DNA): TGCGCCAGCAGCTTGGGTTGGGCCCCAGGGCCCCAGCATTTT.

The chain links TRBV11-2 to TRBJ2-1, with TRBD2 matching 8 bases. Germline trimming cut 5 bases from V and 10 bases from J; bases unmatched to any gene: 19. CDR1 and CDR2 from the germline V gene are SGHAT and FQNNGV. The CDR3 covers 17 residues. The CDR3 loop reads CASSPDVGAGVVGEQFF. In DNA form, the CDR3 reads TGTGCCAGCAGCCCAGACGTAGGAGCGGGAGTAGTCGGAGAGCAGTTCTTC.

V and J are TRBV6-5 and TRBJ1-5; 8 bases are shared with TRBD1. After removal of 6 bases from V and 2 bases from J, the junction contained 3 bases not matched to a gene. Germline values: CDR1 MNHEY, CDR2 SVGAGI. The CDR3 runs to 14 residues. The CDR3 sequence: CASRETGGNQPQHF. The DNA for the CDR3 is TGTGCCAGCAGGGAGACAGGGGGCAATCAGCCCCAGCATTTT.